This passage covers 16 T cell receptor beta chains from one sample sequenced in a study of response to subunit inactivated influenza vaccine (dated by TCRdb to 2016 to 2018). Receptor libraries were prepared by RT-PCR. Sequenced using an Illumina HiSeq 2500. In-frame beta chains were kept once TCRdb had trimmed the public reads at Q25 with fastp and called clones with MiXCR. Entries are consolidated by CDR3 protein sequence, retaining the most common genes and DNA. The sample table holds over 150,000 distinct CDR3 sequences, of which around a tenth were seen once. The top ten hold approximately 11% of the sample. The sequencing used non-naive T cells sorted from PBMCs, collected on the day of vaccination. In the paper's terms, the cell subset or site label means: memory T cell fraction. The receptors derive from a man aged 45-60 years who received an inactivated influenza vaccine. Donor details come from another sample of the same person, matched by shared clones.

This clonotype was found many times. The chain joins TRBV7-3 to TRBJ1-1; the match to TRBD1 covers 8 bases. Germline loops: CDR1 SGHTA, CDR2 FQGTGA. Unmatched junction bases numbered 4, after V lost 6 bases and J lost 1 base. The CDR3 spans 14 residues. The CDR3 reads CASSLTGGNTEAFF. The CDR3 DNA follows: TGTGCCAGCAGTCTTACAGGGGGGAACACTGAAGCTTTCTTT.

This chain joins TRBV27 and TRBJ2-7; D ambiguous. This CDR3 has 15 residues. Germline CDR1 is MNHEY and CDR2 is SMNVEV (reference sequence). V dropped 1 base and J dropped 2 bases, with 12 bases sitting between them. The CDR3 DNA reads as TGTGCCAGCAGTTTATTAGGGAATACGGCCTACGAGCAGTACTTC. Protein: CASSLLGNTAYEQYF.

This clonotype was observed at least ten times. The V and J genes are TRBV4-2 and TRBJ1-1; 9 bases line up with TRBD1. The CDR3 totals 15 residues. CDR1 and CDR2 from the germline V gene are LGHNA and YNFKEQ. V dropped 4 bases and J dropped 0; count of bases not matched to a gene: 3. CDR3 bases: TGTGCCAGCAGCCGCGGACAGGGGATGAACACTGAAGCTTTCTTT. Amino acid sequence: CASSRGQGMNTEAFF.

The genes are TRBV7-2 and TRBJ2-1; 8 nucleotides line up with TRBD2. CDR3 length: 15 residues. J lost 5 bases, V lost 8 bases, and 11 bases had no gene match. Germline CDR1 SGHTA, CDR2 FQGNSA. Here the CDR3 DNA reads TGTGCCAGCCTCCTTGGGCTAGCGGGCAACAATGAGCAGTTCTTC. It is translated as CASLLGLAGNNEQFF.

This clonotype was observed many times. The chain employs TRBV4-3 and TRBJ1-1; D remains ambiguous. This CDR3 spans 14 amino acids. CDR1 and CDR2 from the germline V gene are LGHNA and YSLEER. V shed 0 bases and J shed 0 bases, with 5 bases lying between them. The CDR3 DNA sequence: TGCGCCAGCAGCCAAGATGGATTGAACACTGAAGCTTTCTTT. Translating it yields CASSQDGLNTEAFF.

This sequence joins TRBV20-1 and TRBJ2-7; possibly TRBD1 for D (5 bases). The V gene lost 3 bases and the J gene lost 5 bases, with 14 bases spanning the gap. CDR1 is DFQATT and CDR2 is SNEGSKA in the germline V gene (reference sequence). This CDR3 region has 13 residues. CDR3 region: CSASDQGVDEQYF. In nucleotides, the CDR3 is TGCAGTGCTAGTGATCAGGGTGTTGACGAGCAGTACTTC.

The chain has TRBV5-1 and TRBJ1-1, with unresolved D. This CDR3 is built from 13 residues. Germline V gives CDR1 SGHRS, CDR2 YFSETQ. Trimming pared 4 bases from V and 9 bases from J, leaving 16 bases between. CDR3 in DNA: TGCGCCAGCAGCAAGGAGACTTTGGTCCAAGCTTTCTTT. Translating it yields CASSKETLVQAFF.

V gene TRBV5-1 combines with J gene TRBJ2-2; maybe TRBD1 (5 bases). This CDR3 is 14 amino acids long. Germline loops: CDR1 SGHRS, CDR2 YFSETQ. Trimming stripped 6 bases from V and 1 base from J, with 10 bases between. The CDR3 here is CASTTDRNTGELFF. CDR3 bases: TGCGCCAGCACCACCGACAGGAACACCGGGGAGCTGTTTTTT.

This clonotype was picked up a small number of times. The chain is built from TRBV4-1 and TRBJ2-7; 11 bases agree with TRBD1. This CDR3 has 16 amino acids. The junction had 5 bases not matched to a gene; V was cut back by 1 base and J by 3 bases. Germline V gene data show CDR1 as MGHRA and CDR2 as YSYEKL. CDR3 amino acids: CASSQVWGTGGYEQYF. As DNA, the CDR3 is TGCGCCAGCAGCCAAGTTTGGGGGACAGGGGGCTACGAGCAGTACTTC.

Many counts were recorded for this clonotype. This chain joins TRBV5-1 and TRBJ2-7, with 13 bases lining up with TRBD2. The CDR3 covers 14 residues. Germline CDR1 reads SGHRS; CDR2 reads YFSETQ. Trimming cost V 1 base and J 6 bases; bases outside gene matches: 1. The CDR3 loop is CASSLRLAGGEQYF. In nucleotides, the CDR3 is TGCGCCAGCAGCTTGCGACTAGCGGGAGGCGAGCAGTACTTC.

This clonotype was counted only a few times. The J gene is TRBJ2-6, the V gene TRBV2; D is undetermined. Trimming left V 4 bases short and J 0 bases short, with 19 bases between. From germline, CDR1 is SNHLY and CDR2 FYNNEI. The CDR3 is made up of 19 amino acids. The CDR3 protein is CASSVRQARFDSGANVLTF. Here the CDR3 DNA reads TGTGCCAGCAGTGTGAGGCAGGCCCGCTTTGACTCTGGGGCCAACGTCCTGACTTTC.

This clonotype showed up just a few times. V gene TRBV29-1 combines with J gene TRBJ2-3, with a tentative D call TRBD2 (6 bases). Germline assignment: CDR1 SQVTM and CDR2 ANQGSEA. The CDR3 length is 14 residues. The V and J ends lost 6 bases and 2 bases respectively, with 15 bases between them. The CDR3 bases are TGCAGCGTGGCCGGGGGACCTCACACAGATACGCAGTATTTT. This codes for CSVAGGPHTDTQYF.

The chain links TRBV14 to TRBJ2-6; 10 bases align to TRBD1. Germline loops: CDR1 SGHDN, CDR2 FVKESK. Trimming at V came to 4 bases and at J to 0 bases, leaving 3 bases not matched to a gene. The CDR3 loop spans 17 amino acids. Here the CDR3 DNA reads TGTGCCAGCAGCCGTTGGACAGGGGGCTCTGGGGCCAACGTCCTGACTTTC. Translated: CASSRWTGGSGANVLTF.

This clonotype was observed a few times. The CDR3 sequence is CSASGTGRETQYF. DNA of the CDR3: TGCAGTGCTTCCGGGACAGGGCGGGAGACCCAGTACTTC. V is TRBV20-1 and J is TRBJ2-5, with 9 bases aligning to TRBD1. This CDR3 has 13 residues. V trimming: 5 bases; J trimming: 5 bases; junction bases outside the gene matches: 6. Germline CDR1 is DFQATT and CDR2 is SNEGSKA (reference sequence).

The chain combines TRBV28 with TRBJ2-1, with a weak D call TRBD2 (5 bases). Between the trimmed V and J ends, which lost 3 bases and 4 bases, there was a span of 19 bases. Germline V gene lookup returns CDR1 MDHEN and CDR2 SYDVKM. The CDR3 is 17 residues long. Written as DNA, the CDR3 is TGTGCCAGCAGTTTTGTAGCGAACAAAGCCCCTTACAATGAGCAGTTCTTC. Protein sequence: CASSFVANKAPYNEQFF.

This chain uses TRBV28 with TRBJ2-1; D gene uncertain. Trimming left V 3 bases short and J 10 bases short, with 10 bases between. Germline CDR1 is MDHEN and CDR2 is SYDVKM. The CDR3 has 12 amino acids. CDR3 sequence (DNA): TGTGCCAGCAGTTTCCCGGGTCGGGAGCAGTTCTTC. Its protein is CASSFPGREQFF. The variable domain in full, completed from reference TRBV28 and TRBJ2-1, reads DVKVTQSSRYLVKRTGEKVFLECVQDMDHENMFWYRQDPGLGLRLIYFSYDVKMKEKGDIPEGYSVSREKKERFSLILESASTNQTSMYLCASSFPGREQFFGPGTRLTVL.